This T cell receptor (beta chain) was sequenced for a study of cytomegalovirus exposure and HLA in healthy donors. The PCR employed 60 Vbeta primers together with 13 Jbeta primers. Original handling: Later analysis identified approximately 80 million unique TCR beta chains, 8.5 million to 13 million shared. Here immunoSEQ multiplex PCR was the method, and the copy in TCRdb shows in-frame clones only, minus some. Clone size and the V and J calls come from that table; the DNA yielded D and trimming. Among 200,000 to 250,000 clones listed, approximately 83% were seen once. The sequence came from a boy aged 2-9 years in good health and CMV-seronegative. Material: PBMCs.

For the CDR3, the DNA is TGTGCCAGCAGTGATTCCCCCCAGGGGAAGAACACCGGGGAGCTGTTTTTT. Translated: CASSDSPQGKNTGELFF. The V call is TRBV25-1, the J call TRBJ2-2; a possible D gene is TRBD1 (6 bases). V lost 3 bases to trimming and J lost 1 base, with 15 bases between them. There are 17 residues in the CDR3. Looked up from germline, CDR1 is MGHDK and CDR2 is SYGVNS.